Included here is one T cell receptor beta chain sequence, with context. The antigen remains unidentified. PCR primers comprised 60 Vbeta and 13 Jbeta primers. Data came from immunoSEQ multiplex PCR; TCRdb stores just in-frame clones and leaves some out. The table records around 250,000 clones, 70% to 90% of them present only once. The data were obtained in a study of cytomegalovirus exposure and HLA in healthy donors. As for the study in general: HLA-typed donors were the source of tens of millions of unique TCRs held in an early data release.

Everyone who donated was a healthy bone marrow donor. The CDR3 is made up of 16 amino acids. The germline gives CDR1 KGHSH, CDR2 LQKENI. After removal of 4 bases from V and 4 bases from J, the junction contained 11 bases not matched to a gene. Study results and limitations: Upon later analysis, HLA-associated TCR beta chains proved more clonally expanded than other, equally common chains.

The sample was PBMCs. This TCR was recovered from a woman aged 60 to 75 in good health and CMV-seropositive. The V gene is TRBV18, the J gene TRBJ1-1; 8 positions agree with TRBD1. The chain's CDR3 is CASSRIYQGASTEAFF. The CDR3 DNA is TGTGCCAGCTCACGAATCTACCAGGGGGCAAGCACTGAAGCTTTCTTT.